This is a list of T cell receptor beta chains from one sample in a study of blood T cell repertoires in COVID-19. The assay was immunoSEQ multiplex PCR, and TCRdb's table has in-frame clones only and misses some. The repertoire includes under 80,000 clones, 70% to 90% of them detected once, and less than 8% sits in the top ten. What was sequenced was peripheral blood. The receptors stem from a man in his sixties with acute or convalescent COVID-19. CDR3s include the opening cysteine and the closing phenylalanine or tryptophan. Each record gives: J gene, D gene, clone size, V gene, CDR3 DNA, CDR3 protein. A D gene is named only where the DNA matches it firmly. Size is omitted from some rows. Given values are once, few, many or a class for expanded clones.

TRBJ2-4	-	-	TRBV12-5	TGTGCTAGTGGGGCGGGGCTCTACCACGACATTCAGTACTTC	CASGAGLYHDIQYF
TRBJ1-2	TRBD1	-	TRBV7-2	TGTGCCAGCAGCCCTGGACAGGAGTATGGCTACACCTTC	CASSPGQEYGYTF
TRBJ2-5	TRBD2	-	TRBV5-5	TGTGCCAGCAGCCAAGGGACTAGCGGGGGGGTCCAAGAGACCCAGTACTTC	CASSQGTSGGVQETQYF
TRBJ2-3	TRBD2	-	TRBV7-3	TGTGCCAGCAGCTTAGTTAGTAGCGGGGCTGCCGGGGGGAGGCCAGATACGCAGTATTTT	CASSLVSSGAAGGRPDTQYF
TRBJ1-2	TRBD1	-	TRBV27	TGTGCCAGTGGGACAGGGAACTATGGCTACACCTTC	CASGTGNYGYTF
TRBJ2-5	TRBD1	-	TRBV27	TGTGCCAGCAGTAAGCCAGGGGGCGCGGAAGAGACCCAGTACTTC	CASSKPGGAEETQYF
TRBJ1-2	-	once	TRBV9	TGTGCCAGCAGCTTAGAGGGGATACCTAACTATGGCTACACCTTC	CASSLEGIPNYGYTF
TRBJ1-5	-	few	TRBV6-1	TGTGCCAGCAGTGAAGCAAGGGGTCAGCCCCAGCATTTT	CASSEARGQPQHF
TRBJ1-4	-	-	TRBV19	TGTGCCAGTAGTATAGGCCAGGGATACGAAAAACTGTTTTTT	CASSIGQGYEKLFF
TRBJ2-2	-	-	TRBV27	TGTGCCAGCAGTTTTGGGCCGAACACCGGGGAGCTGTTTTTT	CASSFGPNTGELFF
TRBJ2-3	TRBD1	-	TRBV7-3	TGTGCCAGCAGCTCGGACAGGGGGCCCGATACGCAGTATTTT	CASSSDRGPDTQYF
TRBJ2-4	-	-	TRBV10-3	TGTGCCACCAGGGAGGGGCAGGGGATTCAGTACTTC	CATREGQGIQYF
TRBJ2-2	-	-	TRBV7-9	TGTGCCAGCAGCCCAACCGGGGAGCTGTTTTTT	CASSPTGELFF
TRBJ2-5	-	once	TRBV2	TGTGCCAGCAGGGGGGGGGCCCAAGAGACCCAGTACTTC	CASRGGAQETQYF
TRBJ2-1	-	-	TRBV4-1	TGCGCCAGCAGCCAAGGGCTAGCAAATGAGCAGTTCTTC	CASSQGLANEQFF
TRBJ1-4	-	-	TRBV4-2	TGTGCCAGCAGCCAAGGGGGGGATAATGAAAAACTGTTTTTT	CASSQGGDNEKLFF
TRBJ1-2	-	-	TRBV13	TGTGCCAGCACGGCCAGGATGGATTTCTATGGCTACACCTTC	CASTARMDFYGYTF
TRBJ1-2	-	-	TRBV5-1	TGCGCCAGCAGCCCACAAATTACAGGGTCTGGCTACACCTTC	CASSPQITGSGYTF
TRBJ1-2	TRBD1	-	TRBV19	TGTGCCAGTCGAACAGGGGGAAGCTATGGCTACACCTTC	CASRTGGSYGYTF
TRBJ1-2	-	-	TRBV12-5	TGTGCTAGTGGTCCCGCGGACGTGTTGAGGGCGCGAGGAACTAGGGGCTACACCTTC	CASGPADVLRARGTRGYTF
TRBJ2-1	-	-	TRBV27	TGTGCCAGCAGTATCCAGGTGGTTAGGTCCTACAATGAGCAGTTCTTC	CASSIQVVRSYNEQFF
TRBJ2-7	TRBD1	-	TRBV6-5	TGTGCCAGCACCTCGACAGGGGACTTCTACGAGCAGTACTTC	CASTSTGDFYEQYF